The clone carrying this T cell receptor beta chain turned up a few times. Its antigen is currently unknown. For the second PCR, which ran for about 7 to 11 cycles, a sample-barcoded 5' primer and a J-beta primer mix were used. The template-switch adaptor was a 5' adaptor with 12 random nucleotides. It tagged each cDNA molecule. A single record per CDR3 protein comes from TCRdb applying MiXCR to the 5' RACE reads. The repertoire has 1,800,000 or so distinct CDR3 sequences, around 40% of them found once; the top ten carry about 21%. This entry belongs to a study of blood T cells in healthy people across ages. Points from the study as a whole: TCR beta diversity correlated strongly with naive T cell percentage. Per million T cells, the diversity of TCR beta decreased roughly linearly as age advanced.

This CDR3 spans 14 amino acids. Germline CDR1 is MDHEN and CDR2 is SYDVKM. Trimming took off 10 bases at V and 4 bases at J, with 19 bases between the two ends. Material for sequencing was blood. The source of this sequence is a human donor in good health. This chain joins TRBV28 and TRBJ1-2, with a possible D match to TRBD1 (5 bases). DNA of the CDR3: TGTGCCACCTCGCGAGGCGGGGGGTTCTATGGCTACACCTTC. Its translation is CATSRGGGFYGYTF.